A selection of T cell receptor beta chains follows, all from one sample in a study of Graves' ophthalmopathy and Graves' hyperthyroidism. MiXCR was run by TCRdb on the multiplex PCR reads, yielding one entry per CDR3 protein. The table shows 900,000 to 1,200,000 distinct CDR3 sequences, with about two fifths occurring only once. The source material was peripheral blood or thyroid tissue (not recorded which). The receptor source for this set is an adult man with Graves' hyperthyroidism. CDR3s include the opening cysteine and the closing phenylalanine or tryptophan. A D gene is named only where the DNA matches it firmly. Clone size is shown for a subset of rows, as once, few, many or a class of expanded clone.

>TRBD1|few|TRBJ1-2|TRBV9
CASRAGTGHYGYTF
TGTGCCAGCAGAGCCGGGACAGGGCACTATGGCTACACCTTC
>.|many|TRBJ1-2|TRBV7-2
CASSLKGENYGYTF
TGTGCCAGCAGCTTAAAGGGGGAGAACTATGGCTACACCTTC
>.|.|TRBJ2-3|TRBV2
CASSEETGGTDTQYF
TGTGCCAGCAGTGAAGAGACAGGTGGGACAGATACGCAGTATTTT
>.|.|TRBJ2-6|TRBV9
CASSVAPDRVNYGANVLTF
TGTGCCAGCAGCGTAGCTCCGGACAGAGTTAACTATGGGGCCAACGTCCTGACTTTC
>.|.|TRBJ1-2|TRBV29-1
CSVEEFGLQGYGYTF
TGCAGCGTTGAAGAATTCGGCCTCCAGGGGTATGGCTACACCTTC
>TRBD2|.|TRBJ2-5|TRBV7-8
CASSSVAGRLETQYF
TGTGCCAGCAGCTCCGTAGCGGGGAGATTGGAGACCCAGTACTTC
>.|many|TRBJ1-2|TRBV7-9
CASSPRGTSGGYTF
TGTGCCAGCAGCCCTCGGGGGACCTCAGGAGGCTACACCTTC
>.|many|TRBJ1-1|TRBV2
CASSDGSAGNTEAFF
TGTGCCAGCAGCGACGGGTCGGCAGGGAACACTGAAGCTTTCTTT
>.|many|TRBJ1-6|TRBV19
CASSIRGDSPLHF
TGTGCCAGTAGTATCAGGGGAGATTCACCCCTCCACTTT
>.|.|TRBJ2-2|TRBV10-3
CAIMIAGGAGELFF
TGTGCCATCATGATAGCAGGGGGGGCCGGGGAGCTGTTTTTT
>TRBD1|.|TRBJ2-7|TRBV10-2
CASSQEGQGGEEQYF
TGCGCCAGCAGCCAAGAGGGACAGGGTGGTGAAGAGCAGTACTTC
>.|.|TRBJ1-1|TRBV29-1
CSGAGVSNTEAFF
TGCAGCGGGGCCGGGGTCTCGAACACTGAAGCTTTCTTT
>.|.|TRBJ2-6|TRBV12-3/TRBV12-4
CASRTFRSGANVLTF
TGTGCCAGCAGGACTTTCCGCTCTGGGGCCAACGTCCTGACTTTC
>.|many|TRBJ2-7|TRBV9
CASSVFPTRSYEQYF
TGTGCCAGCAGCGTATTCCCAACAAGATCCTACGAGCAGTACTTC
>TRBD1|many|TRBJ2-5|TRBV6-5
CASSAGQGKETQYF
TGTGCCAGCAGTGCAGGACAGGGTAAAGAGACCCAGTACTTC
>.|many|TRBJ1-2|TRBV19
CASSFLGDGYGYTF
TGTGCCAGTAGTTTCCTAGGAGACGGGTATGGCTACACCTTC
>.|.|TRBJ1-1|TRBV29-1
CSYLGTQGWEAFF
TGCAGCTATCTCGGGACACAGGGCTGGGAAGCTTTCTTT
>.|.|TRBJ2-5|TRBV11-2
CASSLTTQRVQETQYF
TGTGCCAGCAGCTTAACGACTCAGCGGGTACAAGAGACCCAGTACTTC
>.|many|TRBJ2-7|TRBV20-1
CSVRGLSDYEQYF
TGCAGTGTTAGGGGACTGTCAGACTACGAGCAGTACTTC
>TRBD1|many|TRBJ1-2|TRBV7-2
CASSLKTGRVYGYTF
TGTGCCAGCAGCTTAAAGACAGGGAGGGTCTATGGCTACACCTTC
>.|few|TRBJ2-5|TRBV10-3
CAISDPTESGETQYF
TGTGCCATCAGTGACCCTACTGAATCCGGGGAGACCCAGTACTTC
>.|many|TRBJ2-5|TRBV15
CATSRDRGQQETQYF
TGTGCCACCAGCAGAGACCGTGGACAGCAAGAGACCCAGTACTTC
>.|many|TRBJ1-1|TRBV7-9
CASSAGVGNAEAFF
TGTGCCAGCAGCGCAGGGGTCGGGAACGCTGAAGCTTTCTTT
>.|few|TRBJ1-2|TRBV10-3
CAISEGDRTSGYTF
TGTGCCATCAGTGAGGGCGACAGGACCTCTGGCTACACCTTC
>.|.|TRBJ2-5|TRBV29-1
CSSPQGRETQYF
TGCAGCTCCCCCCAGGGGCGTGAGACCCAGTACTTC
>TRBD2|few|TRBJ2-5|TRBV6-2/TRBV6-3
CASSYGTRLTF
TGTGCCAGCAGTTACGGGACTAGATTGACTTTC
>.|many|TRBJ2-5|TRBV7-2
CAGDGGAETQYF
TGTGCCGGGGACGGAGGGGCAGAGACCCAGTACTTC
>.|few|TRBJ1-1|TRBV30
CAWAVNTEAFF
TGTGCCTGGGCAGTGAACACTGAAGCTTTCTTT
>TRBD2|few|TRBJ2-5|TRBV15
CATSRGRLAVQETQYF
TGTGCCACCAGCAGAGGGAGGCTAGCGGTCCAAGAGACCCAGTACTTC
>TRBD1|.|TRBJ2-7|TRBV12-3/TRBV12-4
CASSTGTALYEQYF
TGTGCCAGCAGTACGGGGACAGCTCTCTACGAGCAGTACTTC
>.|.|TRBJ1-2|TRBV7-9
CASSSLGGTYGYTF
TGTGCCAGCAGCTCGCTCGGGGGAACCTATGGCTACACCTTC
>TRBD1|many|TRBJ2-2|TRBV10-3
CAISAGQGLSTGKLFF
TGTGCCATCAGTGCAGGACAGGGTTTGAGTACCGGGAAGCTGTTTTTT
>.|few|TRBJ2-7|TRBV7-2
CASSFSFSVGSYEQYF
TGTGCCAGCAGCTTTAGTTTCAGTGTGGGCTCCTACGAGCAGTACTTC
>.|.|TRBJ2-7|TRBV7-2
CASSLVVGSQQYF
TGTGCCAGCAGCTTAGTGGTGGGAAGTCAGCAGTACTTC
>TRBD1|.|TRBJ2-7|TRBV12-3/TRBV12-4
CASTQRGTGVSEQYF
TGTGCCAGCACCCAACGAGGGACAGGGGTTAGTGAGCAGTACTTC
>.|.|TRBJ1-1|TRBV4-3
CASSHHRELNTEAFF
TGCGCCAGCAGCCACCACAGGGAGTTAAACACTGAAGCTTTCTTT
>.|.|TRBJ1-5|TRBV10-3
CAISESGEGNQPQHF
TGTGCCATCAGTGAGTCGGGTGAGGGCAATCAGCCCCAGCATTTT
>TRBD2|many|TRBJ2-7|TRBV29-1
CSVEGGSRYEQYF
TGCAGCGTTGAAGGCGGGAGTCGGTACGAGCAGTACTTC
>.|.|TRBJ1-4|TRBV19
CASSILGRLTEEKLFF
TGTGCCAGTAGTATCCTGGGACGACTGACTGAAGAAAAACTGTTTTTT
>.|.|TRBJ1-4|TRBV11-2
CASSSGVNEKLFF
TGTGCCAGCAGCTCTGGGGTGAATGAAAAACTGTTTTTT
>.|many|TRBJ1-1|TRBV20-1
CSARDQARANTEAFF
TGCAGTGCTAGAGATCAGGCCAGGGCGAACACTGAAGCTTTCTTT
>TRBD1|.|TRBJ2-7|TRBV7-2
CASSLTPGQGRYF
TGTGCCAGCAGCTTGACACCGGGACAGGGCCGCTATTTC
>.|few|TRBJ1-2|TRBV2
CASSLSLQGRHGYTF
TGTGCCAGCAGCCTCTCCTTACAGGGTAGGCATGGCTACACCTTC
>TRBD1|.|TRBJ1-2|TRBV20-1
CSADGDSLNGYTF
TGCAGCGCCGACGGGGACAGTTTAAATGGCTACACCTTC
>TRBD1|.|TRBJ1-1|TRBV9
CASDRDTEAFF
TGTGCCAGCGACAGGGACACTGAAGCTTTCTTT
>.|few|TRBJ2-5|TRBV2
CASARRGSTETQYF
TGTGCCAGCGCCCGAAGGGGGAGTACCGAGACCCAGTACTTC
>.|.|TRBJ2-7|TRBV5-8
CASSFLQGLGEQYF
TGTGCCAGCAGCTTCCTCCAGGGGTTAGGCGAGCAGTACTTC
>.|once|TRBJ1-1|TRBV6-6
CASRIRRDTEAFF
TGTGCCAGCAGGATCAGGCGGGACACTGAAGCTTTCTTT
>.|few|TRBJ2-7|TRBV5-1
CASSSGTLGEYEQYF
TGCGCCAGCAGCTCGGGCACCCTTGGGGAATACGAGCAGTACTTC
>.|.|TRBJ1-1|TRBV20-1
CSARVMGREAFF
TGCAGTGCTAGGGTAATGGGACGAGAAGCTTTCTTT